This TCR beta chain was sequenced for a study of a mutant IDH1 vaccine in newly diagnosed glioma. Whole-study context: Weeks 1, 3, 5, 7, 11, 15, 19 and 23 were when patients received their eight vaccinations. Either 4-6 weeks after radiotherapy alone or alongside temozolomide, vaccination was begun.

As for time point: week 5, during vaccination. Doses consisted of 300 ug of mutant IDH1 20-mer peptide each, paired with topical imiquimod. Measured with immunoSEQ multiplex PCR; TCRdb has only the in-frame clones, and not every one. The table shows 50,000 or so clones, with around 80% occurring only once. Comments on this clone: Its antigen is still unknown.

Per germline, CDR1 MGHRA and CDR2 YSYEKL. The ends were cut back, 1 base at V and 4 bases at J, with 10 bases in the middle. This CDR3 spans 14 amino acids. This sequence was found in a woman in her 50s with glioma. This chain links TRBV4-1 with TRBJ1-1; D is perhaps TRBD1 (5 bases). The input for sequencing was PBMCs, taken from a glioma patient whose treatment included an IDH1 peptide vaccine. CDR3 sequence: CASSQGGRATEAFF. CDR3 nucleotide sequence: TGCGCCAGCAGCCAAGGGGGCAGAGCCACTGAAGCTTTCTTT.